A selection of T cell receptor beta chains follows, all from one sample in a study of blood T cells in healthy people across ages. TCRdb reprocessed the 5' RACE reads via MiXCR and lists one record per CDR3 protein. The sample lists about 1,000,000 distinct CDR3 sequences, under 55% occurring once. Sample: blood. These TCRs come from a woman aged 55-70 years in good health. Each CDR3 is given with its conserved first and last residue. D genes are given only for firm matches. Rows may omit the clone size; those that give it use once, few, many or a size class.

v_call	j_call	d_call	clone_size	cdr3_aa	cdr3_nt
TRBV11-1	TRBJ1-2	NA	NA	CAILDGPYGYTF	TGTGCCATCTTGGACGGACCCTATGGCTACACCTTC
TRBV15	TRBJ2-1	TRBD1	NA	CATSRGGQGLYNEQFF	TGTGCCACCAGCAGAGGGGGACAGGGCCTTTACAATGAGCAGTTCTTC
TRBV27	TRBJ1-5	TRBD1	NA	CASGQGAGDQPQHF	TGTGCCAGCGGTCAGGGGGCTGGGGATCAGCCCCAGCATTTT
TRBV20-1	TRBJ2-1	NA	NA	CSASPTGKIGQFF	TGCAGTGCCAGCCCTACGGGCAAAATTGGGCAGTTCTTC
TRBV27	TRBJ1-4	TRBD1	NA	CASSRRTGTGEKRFF	TGTGCCAGCAGTCGTCGGACAGGGACGGGTGAAAAACGGTTTTTT
TRBV20-1	TRBJ2-7	NA	few	CSARDHRSGTYEQYF	TGCAGTGCTAGAGATCACAGGTCAGGAACCTACGAGCAGTACTTC
TRBV14	TRBJ2-7	TRBD2	few	CASSQALAGAYEQYF	TGTGCCAGCAGCCAAGCCCTAGCGGGAGCCTACGAGCAGTACTTC
TRBV7-9	TRBJ2-1	TRBD1	NA	CASNPHPKDRVRAYNEQFF	TGTGCCAGCAACCCGCATCCCAAAGACAGGGTAAGGGCCTACAATGAGCAGTTCTTC
TRBV20-1	TRBJ1-2	TRBD1	few	CSARDPGTGNGYTF	TGCAGTGCTAGAGACCCCGGGACAGGGAATGGCTACACCTTC
TRBV6-6	TRBJ2-1	TRBD2	NA	CASRGLAGGLYNEQFF	TGTGCCAGCAGAGGACTAGCGGGAGGGTTGTACAATGAGCAGTTCTTC
TRBV24-1	TRBJ2-1	NA	NA	CATSEGRAKYNELFF	TGTGCCACCAGTGAGGGCCGAGCCAAATACAATGAGCTGTTCTTC
TRBV14	TRBJ2-6	NA	NA	CASGQDRGPGANVLTF	TGTGCCAGCGGCCAAGATCGTGGACCTGGGGCCAACGTCCTGACTTTC
TRBV27	TRBJ2-4	NA	NA	CASTDRAKNIQYF	TGTGCCAGCACCGACAGAGCCAAAAACATTCAGTACTTC
TRBV10-2	TRBJ2-1	NA	NA	CASRRTGSCNEQFF	TGCGCCAGCAGGCGGACTGGCTCCTGCAATGAGCAGTTCTTC
TRBV21-1	TRBJ2-5	NA	NA	CASSQTLSQETQYF	TGTGCCAGCAGCCAGACCTTATCACAAGAGACCCAGTACTTC
TRBV4-1	TRBJ2-1	TRBD2	NA	CASSLTSGSRDGQFF	TGCGCCAGCAGCTTGACTAGCGGGAGTCGGGATGGGCAGTTCTTC
TRBV18	TRBJ2-3	NA	NA	CASSPRLAELTDMQYF	TGTGCCAGCTCACCACGTTTAGCGGAGCTCACAGATATGCAGTATTTT
TRBV6-2/TRBV6-3	TRBJ1-5	TRBD1	NA	CASSYPGQGRPQHF	TGTGCCAGCAGTTACCCGGGACAGGGAAGACCCCAGCATTTT
TRBV13	TRBJ2-6	NA	NA	CASSLKTGSLSGANVLTF	TGTGCCAGCAGCCTAAAGACAGGATCCCTCTCTGGGGCCAACGTCCTGACTTTC
TRBV10-3	TRBJ2-5	NA	few	CAISEPRGGETQYF	TGTGCCATCAGTGAACCTAGGGGTGGTGAGACCCAGTACTTC
TRBV5-1	TRBJ2-7	TRBD1	many	CASSLRTGGTYEQYF	TGCGCCAGCAGCTTGCGGACAGGGGGAACCTACGAGCAGTACTTC
TRBV2	TRBJ2-5	NA	NA	CASRLETQYF	TGTGCCAGCAGGTTGGAGACCCAGTACTTC
TRBV5-5	TRBJ2-7	TRBD2	NA	CASSTRTSGIHEQYF	TGTGCCAGCAGTACCAGGACTAGCGGGATACACGAGCAGTACTTC